What follows are 2 T cell receptor beta chains derived from one specimen sequenced in a study of T cells in Graves' hyperthyroidism and ophthalmopathy. Authors of the study amplified TCR beta CDR3 regions from RNA transcripts. First-round RT-PCR of the TCR CDR3 relied on the HTBI primer set. TCRdb re-called the multiplex PCR reads through MiXCR, storing one row per CDR3 protein. The table records around 720,000 distinct CDR3 sequences, approximately 40% of them present only once. The sequenced sample was blood. Receptors were obtained from a woman between 40 and 55 years old with Graves' hyperthyroidism.

V usage is TRBV6-6 and J usage is TRBJ1-1; a weak D match, TRBD1 (6 bases). The germline gives CDR1 MNHNY, CDR2 SVGAGI (reference sequence). Trimming removed 7 bases at V and 3 bases at J, with 15 bases between. The CDR3 consists of 14 residues. This CDR3 is CASKFSGAYTEAFF. The CDR3 coding sequence is TGTGCCAGCAAGTTTTCAGGGGCGTACACTGAAGCTTTCTTT.

The rearrangement joins TRBV7-8 to TRBJ2-5, with 8 bases fitting TRBD1. The trim removed 5 bases at V and 5 bases at J, leaving 19 bases unmatched. This CDR3 has 18 residues. Germline V gene data show CDR1 as SGHVS and CDR2 as FQNEAQ. This CDR3 is CASSPMGWQGANGETQYF. The CDR3 DNA reads TGTGCCAGCAGCCCGATGGGGTGGCAGGGGGCGAATGGGGAGACCCAGTACTTC.